The T cell receptor (beta chain) under discussion was sequenced for a study of metastatic and nonmetastatic thyroid tumors. Every patient underwent thyroid surgery untreated. Original processing notes: The authors used CDR3 differences across clinicopathological groups to build a distant-metastasis classifier for papillary thyroid cancer. TCRdb reprocessed the PCR reads using MiXCR. TCRdb assigned the V and J calls; the authors' analysis was not used. Seen here are approximately 16,000 clones, around 13% observed once, and the top ten hold approximately 15%. Trimming removed 1 base at V and 4 bases at J, with 13 bases between. CDR1 and CDR2 from the germline V gene are DFQATT and SNEGSKA (reference sequence). The CDR3 spans 14 residues. Study-level results: Within blood and tumor, benign nodules reportedly had significantly lower TCR beta diversity than malignant thyroid tumors did.

This clone was seen ten or more times. Its specificity is unknown. The source of this sequence is a female donor with papillary thyroid cancer or a benign thyroid nodule (not recorded which). Some clones in this sample may be carry-over from other donors' samples. The rearrangement uses TRBV20-1 and TRBJ1-1; D possibly corresponds to TRBD1 (6 bases). What was sequenced was tumor tissue. The CDR3 sequence is CSARGTGLGTEAFF. The CDR3 nucleotides read TGCAGTGCTAGAGGCACAGGGTTAGGCACTGAAGCTTTCTTT.